This T cell receptor (beta chain) emerged from a study of PD-L1 blockade in urothelial cancer. In the study overall: A median of approximately 140,000 T cells was found in the blood samples.

This CDR3 region has 14 residues. Trimming pared 5 bases from V and 6 bases from J, leaving 11 bases between. Germline values: CDR1 SGHAT, CDR2 FQNNGV. Notes on the study in general: In blood at 3 weeks, tumor-associated clones expanded more among patients with durable benefit. Below-median pretreatment blood TCR clonality predicted better survival.

Added to each PCR by spiking were synthetic TCR analog templates. Only in-frame clones appear in the TCRdb table, and some are missing; sequencing was by immunoSEQ multiplex PCR. The sample holds about 70,000 clones, approximately 81% seen once. Comments on this clone: What it recognizes is unknown.

Sample: PBMCs, taken around atezolizumab (anti-PD-L1) treatment. The receptor was isolated from a man between 65 and 85 years old with urothelial cancer. The V call is TRBV11-2, the J call TRBJ1-6; perhaps TRBD1 as D (5 bases). Here the CDR3 reads CASSGAASNSPLHF. CDR3 DNA sequence: TGTGCCAGCAGCGGGGCGGCCAGTAATTCACCCCTCCACTTT.